The entry that follows covers one TCR beta chain sequence. The data originate from a study of OX40 agonist ivuxolimab in advanced cancers. The CDR3 is 15 amino acids. Germline CDR1 SGDLS, CDR2 YYNGEE. V was clipped by 3 bases and J by 2 bases; unmatched bases: 7. Generated by immunoSEQ multiplex PCR, the TCRdb table keeps only in-frame clones and is missing some. The table records tens of thousands of clones, around 83% of them present only once. The origin of this receptor is an adult with an advanced solid tumor such as melanoma, head and neck, liver or kidney cancer. The specimen was CD4+ or CD8+ T cells sorted from blood, collected in a trial of the OX40 agonist ivuxolimab. V gene TRBV9 combines with J gene TRBJ2-5; TRBD1 matches at 7 bases. CDR3 region: CASSETQGRQETQYF. CDR3 nucleotides: TGTGCCAGCAGCGAGACACAGGGGAGACAAGAGACCCAGTACTTC.